This T cell receptor (beta chain) originates from a study of blood T cell repertoires in COVID-19. Study in general: Samples taken during acute and convalescent COVID-19 were collected in the United States, Italy and Spain. PBMCs, B-cell-depleted T cells, or T cells provided the cDNA or gDNA that made up the material.

Authors' analysis steps: Reference gene primer amplification in the assay estimated nucleated cell counts. Data came from immunoSEQ multiplex PCR; TCRdb stores just in-frame clones and leaves some out. V and J calls and clone size are given by that table; D and trimming were obtained from the DNA. The sample shows 35,000 to 45,000 clones, approximately 80% of them seen only once. J was trimmed by 3 bases and V by 5 bases; bases with no gene match: 6. In germline, CDR1 is MNHEY, CDR2 SVGEGT. This CDR3 comprises 16 residues. This TCR derives from a man in his sixties with active COVID-19. The V gene is TRBV6-2 or TRBV6-3, the J gene TRBJ2-1; TRBD2 agrees at 11 bases. The sequencing input was peripheral blood. CDR3 DNA sequence: TGTGCCAGCAGTCTTAGCGGGAGGGCCCTCTACAATGAGCAGTTCTTC. Translation gives CASSLSGRALYNEQFF.